This T cell receptor beta chain is drawn from a study of T cells in tuberculosis. On the study more broadly: This South African cohort compared adolescents with or without latent tuberculosis against adults with active tuberculosis.

CDR3 length equals 15 residues. The ends lost 5 bases at V and 4 bases at J; junction bases unmatched: 6. Germline CDR1 PRHDT, CDR2 FYEKMQ (reference sequence). The data were produced by immunoSEQ multiplex PCR, yet TCRdb's version contains in-frame clones alone and is incomplete. The sample consists of approximately 30,000 clones, around 97% of them appearing once. Unsorted cryopreserved PBMC were sequenced, averaging around 100,000 T cells per clinical donor. V and J are TRBV13 and TRBJ1-3; 9 nucleotides line up with TRBD1. The sequencing sample was made of PBMCs. The sequence was obtained from a donor between 10 and 29 years old with latent tuberculosis or without tuberculosis infection. CDR3 bases: TGTGCCAGCAGCCGGAGGGACAGGGCGGGAAACACCATATATTTT. The encoded protein is CASSRRDRAGNTIYF.